This record concerns one TCR beta chain sequence. The data belong to a study of blood T cell repertoires in COVID-19. Looking at the study overall: The United States, Italy and Spain provided the acute and convalescent COVID-19 samples. The cDNA or gDNA used as material had been derived from T cells, B-cell-depleted T cells, or PBMCs.

This CDR3 comprises 12 residues. Trimming took off 1 base at V and 12 bases at J, with 10 bases between the two ends. In the study's own analysis: Reference gene primers were amplified, and this amplification served to estimate nucleated cell counts. The assay was immunoSEQ multiplex PCR, and TCRdb's table has in-frame clones only and misses some. The DNA was the basis for D and trimming; V, J and clone size are from that table. The sample has about 200,000 clones, roughly 80% seen once. V gene TRBV12-3 or TRBV12-4 combines with J gene TRBJ2-1, with D possibly being TRBD2 (5 bases). The sequence was obtained from a woman at least 80 years old with acute or convalescent COVID-19. The sequenced sample consisted of peripheral blood. The CDR3 protein is CASSLERVSQFF. The CDR3, as DNA: TGTGCCAGCAGTTTAGAGAGGGTTTCGCAGTTCTTC.